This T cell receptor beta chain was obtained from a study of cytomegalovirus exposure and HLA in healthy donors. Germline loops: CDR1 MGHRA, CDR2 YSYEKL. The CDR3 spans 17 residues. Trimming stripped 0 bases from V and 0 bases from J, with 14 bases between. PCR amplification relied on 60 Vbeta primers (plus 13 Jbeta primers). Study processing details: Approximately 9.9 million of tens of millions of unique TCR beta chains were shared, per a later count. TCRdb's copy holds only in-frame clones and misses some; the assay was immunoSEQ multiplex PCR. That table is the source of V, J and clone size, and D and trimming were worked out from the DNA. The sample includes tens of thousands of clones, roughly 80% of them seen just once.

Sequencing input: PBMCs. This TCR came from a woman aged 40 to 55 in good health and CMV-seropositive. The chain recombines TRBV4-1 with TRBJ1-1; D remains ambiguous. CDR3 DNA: TGCGCCAGCAGCCAAGATCCGGGAGGGATCATGAACACTGAAGCTTTCTTT. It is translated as CASSQDPGGIMNTEAFF.